The 15 T cell receptor beta chains below were found in one sample sequenced in a study of cytomegalovirus exposure and HLA in healthy donors. The PCR had 60 Vbeta and 13 Jbeta primers. Using immunoSEQ multiplex PCR, the repertoire was profiled, and TCRdb retains in-frame clones only, with some absent. Seen here are fewer than 150,000 clones, about 79% observed once, and the top ten hold roughly 2.8%. The source material was PBMCs. The receptors here all came from a male donor in good health and CMV-seronegative.

V usage is TRBV27 and J usage is TRBJ2-7; D possibly corresponds to TRBD1 (6 bases). The CDR3 consists of 14 residues. V lost 5 bases to trimming and J lost 4 bases, with 15 bases between them. Germline CDR1 and CDR2: MNHEY and SMNVEV (reference sequence). The DNA of the CDR3 is TGTGCCAGCAGTAGCCGGGACACCGGATACGAGCAGTACTTC. This codes for CASSSRDTGYEQYF.

The chain uses TRBV14 and TRBJ2-7; 8 nucleotides align to TRBD1. This CDR3 has 15 residues. CDR1 SGHDN and CDR2 FVKESK come from the germline V gene. V shed 3 bases, J shed 2 bases, and the junction held 6 bases outside the gene matches. The CDR3 DNA sequence: TGTGCCAGCAGCCATTCAGGGGGCTGGGCCTACGAGCAGTACTTC. Its protein product is CASSHSGGWAYEQYF.

The chain carries TRBV6-5 and TRBJ2-7; D is unclear. From germline, CDR1 is MNHEY and CDR2 SVGAGI. CDR3 size: 12 residues. Between the trimmed V and J ends, which lost 2 bases and 5 bases, there was a span of 7 bases. The CDR3 region is CASSYPSHEQYF. In DNA form, the CDR3 reads TGTGCCAGCAGTTACCCGAGCCACGAGCAGTACTTC.

Details on this clone: A junction end diverges from the germline sequence, so it may reflect a read error. The V call is TRBV29-1, the J call TRBJ2-7, with D maybe TRBD1 (6 bases). The CDR3 spans 16 residues. Looked up from germline, CDR1 is SQVTM and CDR2 is ANQGSEA. CDR3 residues: CSVEGTGTRSSYEQYF. CDR3 bases: TGCAGCGTCGAAGGGACCGGGACAAGAAGCTCCTACGAGCAGTACTTC.

V gene TRBV19 combines with J gene TRBJ2-1, with 9 bases identical to TRBD2. From germline, CDR1 is LNHDA and CDR2 SQIVND (reference sequence). Unmatched junction bases numbered 6, after V lost 6 bases and J lost 0 bases. This CDR3 has 16 residues. The CDR3, as DNA: TGTGCCAGTAGCCCCGGGACTAGCAACTCCTACAATGAGCAGTTCTTC. Translated: CASSPGTSNSYNEQFF.

The chain is built from TRBV4-3 and TRBJ1-5; no definite D call. Trimming stripped 0 bases from V and 2 bases from J, with 11 bases between. CDR3 length: 16 amino acids. Germline V lookup: CDR1 LGHNA, CDR2 YSLEER. This CDR3 is CASSQDLWQGNQPQHF. The CDR3 nucleotides are TGCGCCAGCAGCCAAGATCTCTGGCAGGGCAATCAGCCCCAGCATTTT.

This clone was counted between two and nine times. An end of the junction differs from the germline gene, which may be a read error. The V call is TRBV6-5, the J call TRBJ2-7; TRBD2 matches at 10 bases. CDR3 length: 16 amino acids. Germline loops: CDR1 MNHEY, CDR2 SVGAGI. CDR3 sequence reads: CARSYQERGGIYEQYF. CDR3 coding DNA: TGTGCCCGCAGTTACCAGGAGCGGGGGGGGATCTACGAGCAGTACTTC.

This rearrangement joins TRBV2 to TRBJ1-3; 8 nucleotides agree with TRBD1. Germline CDR1 SNHLY, CDR2 FYNNEI. The CDR3 runs 15 residues. The ends lost 5 bases at V and 0 bases at J; junction bases unmatched: 3. CDR3 loop: CASSPDRGSGNTIYF. The CDR3 DNA is TGTGCCAGCAGTCCTGACAGGGGCTCTGGAAACACCATATATTTT.

This clone has more than one count but fewer than ten. The V call is TRBV6-5, the J call TRBJ2-3; 9 bases agree with TRBD2. V gave up 2 bases and J gave up 0 bases; unmatched junction bases: 0. From germline, CDR1 is MNHEY and CDR2 SVGAGI. The CDR3 spans 15 residues. CDR3 sequence: CASSYTSGSTDTQYF. As DNA, the CDR3 is TGTGCCAGCAGTTACACTAGCGGGAGCACAGATACGCAGTATTTT.

The chain carries TRBV4-2 and TRBJ2-7; 9 bases are shared with TRBD2. The V and J ends lost 0 bases and 2 bases, in that order; junction bases with no gene match: 5. Germline V gene data show CDR1 as LGHNA and CDR2 as YNFKEQ. This CDR3 is 16 amino acids long. DNA for the CDR3: TGTGCCAGCAGCCAAGATTTCCGCGGGAGGGCCTACGAGCAGTACTTC. Its protein is CASSQDFRGRAYEQYF.

The chain carries TRBV6-1 and TRBJ1-6, with a weak D call TRBD1 (6 bases). With 0 bases removed from V and 0 bases from J, the gap between germline ends came to 12 bases. Germline V gene data show CDR1 as MNHNS and CDR2 as SASEGT. The CDR3 is 18 amino acids. The CDR3 nucleotides read TGTGCCAGCAGTGAAGCGGGTACAGGGCTCTCCTATAATTCACCCCTCCACTTT. Translation gives CASSEAGTGLSYNSPLHF.

The table lists this clone with a count of one. V and J are TRBV2 and TRBJ2-2; the match to TRBD2 covers 11 bases. The CDR3 loop spans 21 amino acids. V lost 4 bases, J lost 2 bases, and 18 bases stayed unmatched. Germline V gives CDR1 SNHLY, CDR2 FYNNEI. The CDR3 DNA is TGTGCCAGCAGTGCAAGGGGGAACCCACTAGCGGGAGTTTCCAACACCGGGGAGCTGTTTTTT. Translation gives CASSARGNPLAGVSNTGELFF.

CDR3: CASSYEGDTGELFF. CDR3 sequence (DNA): TGTGCCAGCAGTTATGAGGGAGACACCGGGGAGCTGTTTTTT. The rearrangement uses TRBV6-6 and TRBJ2-2; the D gene is possibly TRBD2 (5 bases). Deletions cut 3 bases from V and 3 bases from J, with 8 bases between. The CDR3 totals 14 residues. Germline lookup yields CDR1 MNHNY and CDR2 SVGAGI (reference sequence).

This clone was seen a single time. The rearrangement uses TRBV11-2 and TRBJ2-1; 7 bases line up with TRBD2. CDR1 SGHAT and CDR2 FQNNGV come from the germline V gene. V was pared by 1 base and J by 0 bases, with 6 bases of the junction left unmatched. CDR3 length: 17 residues. The CDR3, as DNA: TGTGCCAGCAGCTTAGTTTGGGGAGGGAGCTCCTACAATGAGCAGTTCTTC. This encodes CASSLVWGGSSYNEQFF.

The rearrangement joins TRBV13 to TRBJ2-5, with TRBD2 matching over 10 bases. Germline V CDR1 and CDR2: PRHDT, FYEKMQ (reference sequence). V lost 5 bases to trimming and J lost 5 bases; unmatched junction nucleotides: 11. CDR3 length equals 16 residues. CDR3 in DNA: TGTGCCAGCAGCAAATTTAGCGGGGGGACCGGGGAGACCCAGTACTTC. The encoded protein is CASSKFSGGTGETQYF. The full variable domain, its missing parts supplied by reference TRBV13 and TRBJ2-5, is AAGVIQSPRHLIKEKRETATLKCYPIPRHDTVYWYQQGPGQDPQFLISFYEKMQSDKGSIPDRFSAQQFSDYHSELNMSSLELGDSALYFCASSKFSGGTGETQYFGPGTRLLVL.